This TCR beta chain was obtained from a study of control samples from healthy donors and cancer patients. CDR3 length equals 17 residues. Germline CDR1 and CDR2: SGDLS and YYNGEE. The V gene lost 0 bases and the J gene lost 0 bases, with 10 bases spanning the gap. Here immunoSEQ multiplex PCR was the method, and the copy in TCRdb shows in-frame clones only, minus some. This table has 130,000 to 150,000 clones, roughly 94% appearing once. The source is a man aged 55 to 69 with colorectal cancer. The sample consisted of PBMCs. The chain uses TRBV9 and TRBJ1-6; the D is unclear. CDR3 nucleotides: TGTGCCAGCAGCGTAGGCGGGTTCAGCTCCTATAATTCACCCCTCCACTTT. This gives the protein CASSVGGFSSYNSPLHF.